This TCR beta chain appears in the sequencing data of a study of T cells after yellow fever vaccination. Overall study results and limits: Most clones from primary vaccination were detected again post-booster (approximately 97% CD4, roughly 91% CD8). It was a small share of clonotypes that appeared in both CD4 and CD8 compartments. It was the secondary response that reached its peak faster, day 5 versus 15, but it was weaker.

The germline V gene has CDR1 SGHRS and CDR2 YFSETQ. Trimming left V 5 bases short and J 4 bases short, with 12 bases between. The length of the CDR3 is 14 residues. TCRdb fed the 5' RACE reads into MiXCR, producing one record per CDR3 protein. Here the sample spans some 560,000 distinct CDR3 sequences, about a sixth being singletons. For this clonotype: What it binds is not known.

The sample was PBMCs, taken about 5 days after the first yellow fever vaccination. V usage is TRBV5-1 and J usage is TRBJ1-4; D is unresolved. This TCR came from a man between 18 and 29 years old who received the YFV17D yellow fever vaccine. This chain's CDR3 is CASSLGQYNEKLFF. DNA of the CDR3: TGCGCCAGCAGTCTAGGCCAGTATAATGAAAAACTGTTTTTT.